Sequencing of this TCR beta chain was carried out in a study of shared T cell receptors in the human thymus. Produced via immunoSEQ multiplex PCR; TCRdb's table is partial and in-frame only. The data show some 720,000 clones, with 88% seen just once and roughly 0.0097% held by the top ten. The same specimen was also included in a second study, on human thymus T cells. That paper states: During corrective heart surgery, resections were taken, and the thymus tissue came from them.

The TCR comes from a boy younger than two with a congenital heart defect. Specimen: thymocytes.

The DNA for the CDR3 is TGTGCCAGCAGTGGTAGCCGGAGCTCCTACAATGAGCAGTTCTTC. It specifies CASSGSRSSYNEQFF. The chain is built from TRBV2 and TRBJ2-1; D uncertain. Germline V gene lookup returns CDR1 SNHLY and CDR2 FYNNEI. This CDR3 is 15 amino acids long. Trimming shortened V by 4 bases and J by 0 bases, and 10 bases separated the two germline ends.